The present T cell receptor beta chain was sequenced within a study of a mutant IDH1 vaccine in newly diagnosed glioma. Study-level background: Treated patients, averaging approximately 40 years, were about 60% male and roughly 40% female.

In germline, CDR1 is PRHDT, CDR2 FYEKMQ (reference sequence). The CDR3 is made up of 13 amino acids. Trimming cost V 5 bases and J 11 bases, with 13 bases left between them. The method was immunoSEQ multiplex PCR; TCRdb's version includes in-frame clones alone and lacks a portion of them. The sample carries tens of thousands of clones, around 86% recorded once. Indicated time point: baseline, week 1 (first vaccination visit). The sample's treatment: pre-vaccination baseline after standard-of-care therapy. Each of the donors came in with new WHO grade 3 or 4 astrocytomas that were IDH1-mutant and ATRX-lost.

This TCR derives from a man between 25 and 39 years old with glioma. Sequenced here: PBMCs, sampled from a glioma patient treated with radiotherapy, temozolomide or both. The genes are TRBV13 and TRBJ2-6, with D unresolved. CDR3 in amino acids: CASSPIQLDVLTF. DNA of the CDR3: TGTGCCAGCAGCCCGATCCAGTTGGACGTCCTGACTTTC.